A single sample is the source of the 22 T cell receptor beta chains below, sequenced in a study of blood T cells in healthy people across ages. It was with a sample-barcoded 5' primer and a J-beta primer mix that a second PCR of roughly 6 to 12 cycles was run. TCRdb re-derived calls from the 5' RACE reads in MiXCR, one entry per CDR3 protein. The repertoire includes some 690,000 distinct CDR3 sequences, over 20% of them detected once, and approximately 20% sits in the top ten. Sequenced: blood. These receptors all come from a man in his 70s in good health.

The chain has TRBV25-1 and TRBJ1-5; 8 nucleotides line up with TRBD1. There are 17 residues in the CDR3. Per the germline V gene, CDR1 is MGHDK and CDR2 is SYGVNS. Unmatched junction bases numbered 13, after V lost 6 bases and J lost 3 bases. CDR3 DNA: TGTGCCAGCAGCCGGACAGGGAAACGCGCGTTCAATCAGCCCCAGCATTTT. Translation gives CASSRTGKRAFNQPQHF.

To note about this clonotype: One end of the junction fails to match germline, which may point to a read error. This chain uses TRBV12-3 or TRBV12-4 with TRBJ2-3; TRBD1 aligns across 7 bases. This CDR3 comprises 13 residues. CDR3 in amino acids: CASSGQASDTEYF. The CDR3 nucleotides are TGTGCCAGCAGCGGACAGGCATCCGATACGGAGTATTTT.

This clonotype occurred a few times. CDR3 bases: TGCAGTGCTATTGAGGGCTACACCTTC. This codes for CSAIEGYTF. The chain carries TRBV20-1 and TRBJ1-2; no firm D call. With 4 bases removed from V and 8 bases from J, the gap between germline ends came to 5 bases. CDR1 DFQATT and CDR2 SNEGSKA come from the germline V gene (reference sequence). This CDR3 comprises 9 residues.

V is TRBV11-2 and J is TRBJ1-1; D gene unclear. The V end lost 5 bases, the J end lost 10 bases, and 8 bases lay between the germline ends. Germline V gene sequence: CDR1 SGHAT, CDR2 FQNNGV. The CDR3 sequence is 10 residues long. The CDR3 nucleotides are TGTGCCAGCAGCCCTTCGTTAGCTTTCTTT. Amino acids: CASSPSLAFF.

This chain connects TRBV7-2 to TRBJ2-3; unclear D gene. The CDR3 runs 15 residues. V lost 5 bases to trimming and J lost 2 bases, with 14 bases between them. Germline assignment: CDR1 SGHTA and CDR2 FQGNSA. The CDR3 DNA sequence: TGTGCCAGCAGCCTGAGAATTGGTAACACAGATACGCAGTATTTT. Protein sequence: CASSLRIGNTDTQYF.

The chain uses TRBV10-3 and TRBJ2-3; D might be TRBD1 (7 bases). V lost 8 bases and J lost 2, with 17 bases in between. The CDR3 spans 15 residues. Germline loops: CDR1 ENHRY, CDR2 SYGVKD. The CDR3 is CAISGQDYNTDTQYF. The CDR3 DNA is TGTGCCATCTCCGGACAGGACTACAACACAGATACGCAGTATTTT.

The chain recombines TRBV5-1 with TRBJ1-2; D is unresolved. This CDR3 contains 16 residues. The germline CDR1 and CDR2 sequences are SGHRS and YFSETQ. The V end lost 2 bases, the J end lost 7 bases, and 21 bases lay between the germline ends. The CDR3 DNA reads TGCGCCAGCAGCTTCTACACCCTAGACACAGCGAGTGGCTACACCTTC. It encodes CASSFYTLDTASGYTF.

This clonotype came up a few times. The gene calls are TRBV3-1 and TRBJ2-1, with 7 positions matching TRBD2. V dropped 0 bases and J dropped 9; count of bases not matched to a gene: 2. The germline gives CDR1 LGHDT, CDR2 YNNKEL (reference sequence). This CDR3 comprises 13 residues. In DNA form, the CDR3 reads TGTGCCAGCAGCCAAGATTGGGGGGGTGAGCAGTTCTTC. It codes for CASSQDWGGEQFF.

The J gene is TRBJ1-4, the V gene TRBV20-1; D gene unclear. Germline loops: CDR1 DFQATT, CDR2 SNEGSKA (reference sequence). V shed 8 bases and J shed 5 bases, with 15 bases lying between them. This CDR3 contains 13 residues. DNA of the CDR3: TGCAGTCTCTACTTAGACGGAAATGAAAAACTGTTTTTT. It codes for CSLYLDGNEKLFF.

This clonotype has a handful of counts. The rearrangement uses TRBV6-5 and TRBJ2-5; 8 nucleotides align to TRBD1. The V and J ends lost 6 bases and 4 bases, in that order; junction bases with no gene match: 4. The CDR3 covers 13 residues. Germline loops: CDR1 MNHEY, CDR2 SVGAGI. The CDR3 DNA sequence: TGTGCCAGCAGGAGGACAGGGTCAGAGACCCAGTACTTC. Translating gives CASRRTGSETQYF.

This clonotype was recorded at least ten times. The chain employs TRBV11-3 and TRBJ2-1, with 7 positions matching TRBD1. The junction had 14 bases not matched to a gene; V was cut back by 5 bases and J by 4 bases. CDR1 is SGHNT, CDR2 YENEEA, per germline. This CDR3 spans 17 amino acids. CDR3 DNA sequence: TGTGCCAGCAGCCCTAAACATGGGCAGGGGGAATACAATGAGCAGTTCTTC. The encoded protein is CASSPKHGQGEYNEQFF.

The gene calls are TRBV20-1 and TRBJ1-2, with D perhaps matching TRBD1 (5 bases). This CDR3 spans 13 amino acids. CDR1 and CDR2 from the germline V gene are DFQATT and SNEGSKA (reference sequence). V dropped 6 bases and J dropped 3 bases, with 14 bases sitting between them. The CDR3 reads CSARMGGYYGYTF. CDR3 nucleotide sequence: TGCAGTGCCCGCATGGGGGGGTACTATGGCTACACCTTC.

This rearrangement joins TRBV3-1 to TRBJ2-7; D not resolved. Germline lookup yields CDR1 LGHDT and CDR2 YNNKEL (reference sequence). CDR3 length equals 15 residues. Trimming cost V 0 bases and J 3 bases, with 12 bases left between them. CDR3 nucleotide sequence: TGTGCCAGCAGCCAAGATCTTGGCAGGTTCTACGAGCAGTACTTC. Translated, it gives CASSQDLGRFYEQYF.

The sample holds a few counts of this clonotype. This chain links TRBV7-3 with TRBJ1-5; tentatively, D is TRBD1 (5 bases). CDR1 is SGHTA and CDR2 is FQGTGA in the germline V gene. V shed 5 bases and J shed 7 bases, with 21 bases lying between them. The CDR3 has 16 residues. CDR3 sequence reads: CASSPKVWGEVQPQHF. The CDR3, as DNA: TGTGCCAGCAGCCCCAAGGTATGGGGGGAGGTGCAGCCCCAGCATTTT.

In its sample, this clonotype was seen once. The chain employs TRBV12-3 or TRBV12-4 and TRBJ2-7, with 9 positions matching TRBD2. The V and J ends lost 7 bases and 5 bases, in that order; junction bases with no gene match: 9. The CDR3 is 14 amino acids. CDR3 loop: CASTYSGRNDEQYV. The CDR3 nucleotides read TGTGCCAGCACCTACAGCGGGAGGAACGACGAGCAGTACGTC.

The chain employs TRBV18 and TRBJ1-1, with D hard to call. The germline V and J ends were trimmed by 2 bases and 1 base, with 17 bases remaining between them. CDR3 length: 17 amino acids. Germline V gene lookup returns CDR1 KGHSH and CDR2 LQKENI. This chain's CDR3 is CASSPVPGGLPNTEAFF. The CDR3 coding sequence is TGTGCCAGCTCACCAGTCCCGGGAGGTCTACCGAACACTGAAGCTTTCTTT.

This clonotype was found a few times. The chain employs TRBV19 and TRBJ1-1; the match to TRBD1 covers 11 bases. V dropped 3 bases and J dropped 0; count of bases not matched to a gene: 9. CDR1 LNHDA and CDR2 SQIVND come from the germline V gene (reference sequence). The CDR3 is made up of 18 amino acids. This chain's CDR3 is CASSIPGQGARVNTEAFF. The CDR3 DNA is TGTGCCAGTAGTATCCCCGGACAGGGGGCGCGGGTGAACACTGAAGCTTTCTTT.

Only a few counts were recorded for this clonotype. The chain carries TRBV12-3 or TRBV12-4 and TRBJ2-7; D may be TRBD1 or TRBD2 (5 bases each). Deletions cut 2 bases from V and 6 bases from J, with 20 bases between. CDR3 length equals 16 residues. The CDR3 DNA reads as TGTGCCAGCAGTTTATGGGGGATTGGAATCCCAGGCGAGCAGTACTTC. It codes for CASSLWGIGIPGEQYF.

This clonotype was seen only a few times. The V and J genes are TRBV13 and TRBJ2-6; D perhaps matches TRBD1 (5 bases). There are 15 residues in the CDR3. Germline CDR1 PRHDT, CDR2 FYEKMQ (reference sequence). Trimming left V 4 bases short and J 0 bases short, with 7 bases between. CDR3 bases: TGTGCCAGCAGCTACCAGGGCTCTGGGGCCAACGTCCTGACTTTC. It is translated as CASSYQGSGANVLTF.

The CDR3: CASSRDILSNQPQHF. CDR3 DNA sequence: TGTGCCAGCAGCAGGGACATCCTTAGCAATCAGCCCCAGCATTTT. The rearrangement joins TRBV7-2 to TRBJ1-5; weak D call: TRBD1 (6 bases). The CDR3 is 15 residues long. CDR1 and CDR2 (germline): SGHTA, FQGNSA. Trimming removed 5 bases from V and 0 bases from J, with 11 bases in between. Variable domain in full (rest from reference TRBV7-2 and TRBJ1-5): GAGVSQSPSNKVTEKGKDVELRCDPISGHTALYWYRQSLGQGLEFLIYFQGNSAPDKSGLPSDRFSAERTGGSVSTLTIQRTQQEDSAVYLCASSRDILSNQPQHFGDGTRLSIL.

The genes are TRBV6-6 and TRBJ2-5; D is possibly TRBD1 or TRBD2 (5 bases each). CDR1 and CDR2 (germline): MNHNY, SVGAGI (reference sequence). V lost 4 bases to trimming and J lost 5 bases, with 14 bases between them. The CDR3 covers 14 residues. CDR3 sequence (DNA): TGTGCCAGCAGTTGGGACGCCACCCTGGAGACCCAGTACTTC. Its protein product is CASSWDATLETQYF.

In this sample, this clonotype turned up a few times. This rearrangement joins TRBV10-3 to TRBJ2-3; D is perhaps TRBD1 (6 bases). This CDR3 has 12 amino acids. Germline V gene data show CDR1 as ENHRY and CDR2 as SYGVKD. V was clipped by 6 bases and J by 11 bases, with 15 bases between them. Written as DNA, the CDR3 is TGTGCCATCAGCGACGCACTAGGGGGGCAGTATTTT. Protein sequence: CAISDALGGQYF.